Listed here are 18 T cell receptor beta chains from one sample, sequenced in a study of OX40 agonist ivuxolimab in advanced cancers. The assay was immunoSEQ multiplex PCR, and TCRdb's table has in-frame clones only and misses some. Altogether 45,000 or so clones are present, about 88% being singletons, with the ten largest covering about 11%. Sequencing was performed on CD4+ or CD8+ T cells sorted from blood, taken in a trial of the OX40 agonist ivuxolimab. The source is an adult with an advanced solid tumor such as melanoma, head and neck, liver or kidney cancer.

This clone was seen only a few times. The gene calls are TRBV28 and TRBJ2-7; D may correspond to TRBD1 or TRBD2 (5 bases each). This CDR3 has 15 amino acids. CDR1 and CDR2 (germline): MDHEN, SYDVKM. V was clipped by 3 bases and J by 1 base, with 13 bases between them. CDR3 coding DNA: TGTGCCAGCAGTTTTCGGGGCACCTCTTCCTACGAGCAGTACTTC. Translating gives CASSFRGTSSYEQYF. Looking up the rest from reference TRBV28 and TRBJ2-7 gives the full variable domain: DVKVTQSSRYLVKRTGEKVFLECVQDMDHENMFWYRQDPGLGLRLIYFSYDVKMKEKGDIPEGYSVSREKKERFSLILESASTNQTSMYLCASSFRGTSSYEQYFGPGTRLTVT.

In this sample, this clone turned up once. The chain recombines TRBV9 with TRBJ1-6; D gene uncertain. Trimming left V 0 bases short and J 12 bases short, with 19 bases between. CDR3 length equals 16 residues. Germline CDR1 and CDR2: SGDLS and YYNGEE. The CDR3 spells CASSVEGGGVGKPLHF. Written as DNA, the CDR3 is TGTGCCAGCAGCGTAGAGGGAGGTGGAGTAGGCAAACCCCTCCACTTT. Drawing the rest from reference TRBV9 and TRBJ1-6, the complete variable domain is DSGVTQTPKHLITATGQRVTLRCSPRSGDLSVYWYQQSLDQGLQFLIQYYNGEERAKGNILERFSAQQFPDLHSELNLSSLELGDSALYFCASSVEGGGVGKPLHFGNGTRLTVT.

The rearrangement uses TRBV7-6 and TRBJ2-2; 12 bases are a match to TRBD2. With 2 bases clipped from V and 5 bases from J, the junction kept 12 bases outside the gene matches. The germline V gene has CDR1 SGHVS and CDR2 FNYEAQ. This CDR3 is built from 19 residues. CDR3 sequence: CASSLRELAGGPGTGELFF. For the CDR3, the DNA is TGTGCCAGCAGCTTACGTGAGCTAGCGGGAGGGCCGGGAACCGGGGAGCTGTTTTTT.

V and J are TRBV9 and TRBJ2-1; D could derive from TRBD1 or TRBD2 (5 bases each). Trimming left V 5 bases short and J 8 bases short, with 8 bases between. The CDR3 has 11 amino acids. Germline V gene data show CDR1 as SGDLS and CDR2 as YYNGEE. DNA for the CDR3: TGTGCCAGCAGGAGGGGCGATGAGCAGTTCTTC. This gives the protein CASRRGDEQFF.

The chain links TRBV7-9 to TRBJ1-2, with D unresolved. This CDR3 is 19 amino acids long. V lost 1 base to trimming and J lost 1 base, with 22 bases between them. Germline V gene lookup returns CDR1 SEHNR and CDR2 FQNEAQ (reference sequence). The CDR3 loop reads CASSLVPGPEGNYNYGYTF. The DNA for the CDR3 is TGTGCCAGCAGCTTAGTACCCGGCCCTGAGGGAAATTATAACTATGGCTACACCTTC.

This chain connects TRBV29-1 to TRBJ2-7, with D perhaps TRBD1 or TRBD2 (5 bases each). Germline V gene lookup returns CDR1 SQVTM and CDR2 ANQGSEA. The CDR3 extends over 13 amino acids. V was cut by 6 bases and J by 3 bases, with 15 bases left in between. Written as DNA, the CDR3 is TGCAGCGTCCCGGGACCTCCCTGCTACGAGCAGTACTTC. This gives the protein CSVPGPPCYEQYF.

This chain uses TRBV6-1 with TRBJ1-1; D gene unclear. Per germline, CDR1 MNHNS and CDR2 SASEGT. The V end lost 6 bases, the J end lost 4 bases, and 12 bases lay between the germline ends. This CDR3 region has 13 residues. The CDR3, as DNA: TGTGCCAGCAGGCCATCAGAGCCCACTGAAGCTTTCTTT. Protein product: CASRPSEPTEAFF.

The rearrangement uses TRBV4-2 and TRBJ2-1; 10 nucleotides align to TRBD2. Germline values: CDR1 LGHNA, CDR2 YNFKEQ. This CDR3 has 16 residues. V shed 4 bases and J 5 bases; nucleotides not matched to a gene: 8. CDR3: CASSRTLAGANNEQFF. The CDR3 coding sequence is TGTGCCAGCAGCCGCACGCTAGCGGGGGCCAACAATGAGCAGTTCTTC.

The chain couples TRBV7-9 to TRBJ2-1; TRBD1 matches 7 bases. In germline, CDR1 is SEHNR, CDR2 FQNEAQ (reference sequence). Trimming removed 2 bases from V and 4 bases from J; junction bases left unmatched: 8. This CDR3 region has 16 residues. CDR3 sequence: CASSLFPRDRYNEQFF. DNA for the CDR3: TGTGCCAGCAGCTTATTTCCCCGGGACAGATACAATGAGCAGTTCTTC.

This chain uses TRBV7-9 with TRBJ1-1; D remains unclear. The germline V gene has CDR1 SEHNR and CDR2 FQNEAQ (reference sequence). The CDR3 spans 14 residues. V was clipped by 5 bases and J by 2 bases, with 12 bases between them. CDR3 bases: TGTGCCAGCAGCCACGACAAAAGTAACACTGAAGCTTTCTTT. Translated: CASSHDKSNTEAFF.

The chain uses TRBV5-1 and TRBJ2-1, with 11 bases fitting TRBD1. In germline, CDR1 is SGHRS, CDR2 YFSETQ. V lost 2 bases, J lost 3 bases, and 1 base stayed unmatched. This CDR3 region has 15 residues. The CDR3 region is CASSLGTGGYNEQFF. DNA for the CDR3: TGCGCCAGCAGCTTAGGGACAGGGGGCTACAATGAGCAGTTCTTC.

The CDR3 nucleotides are TGTGCCAGCAGTGAAGCTTTGCCAGGGGGCTTCCAAGAGACCCAGTACTTC. Its protein is CASSEALPGGFQETQYF. V and J are TRBV6-1 and TRBJ2-5; 8 positions agree with TRBD1. V lost 0 bases to trimming and J lost 1 base; unmatched junction nucleotides: 7. The germline gives CDR1 MNHNS, CDR2 SASEGT. The CDR3 is 17 residues long.

The chain carries TRBV7-2 and TRBJ2-1; D uncertain. With 5 bases removed from V and 2 bases from J, the gap between germline ends came to 13 bases. The CDR3 consists of 15 residues. CDR1 SGHTA and CDR2 FQGNSA come from the germline V gene. CDR3 in amino acids: CASSQRVDTYNEQFF. The DNA of the CDR3 is TGTGCCAGCAGCCAACGGGTAGACACCTACAATGAGCAGTTCTTC.

The chain uses TRBV4-2 and TRBJ1-2, with D hard to call. Per germline, CDR1 LGHNA and CDR2 YNFKEQ. There are 14 residues in the CDR3. With 4 bases removed from V and 3 bases from J, the gap between germline ends came to 12 bases. CDR3 bases: TGTGCCAGCAGCCCCCCGTCCGAATACTATGGCTACACCTTC. The encoded protein is CASSPPSEYYGYTF.

The chain uses TRBV4-1 and TRBJ2-1; D might be TRBD1 or TRBD2, each matching 5 bases. The CDR3 totals 14 residues. Germline assignment: CDR1 MGHRA and CDR2 YSYEKL. Trimming left V 1 base short and J 10 bases short, with 14 bases between. CDR3 protein: CASSQVQGPMEQFF. In nucleotides, the CDR3 is TGCGCCAGCAGCCAAGTGCAGGGACCAATGGAGCAGTTCTTC.

This chain links TRBV7-7 with TRBJ2-7; D unclear. CDR3 size: 13 residues. V was shortened by 1 base and J by 6 bases, with 10 bases between the two germline ends. The germline V gene has CDR1 SSHAT and CDR2 FNYEAQ (reference sequence). The CDR3 loop is CASSLESGSEQYF. CDR3 sequence (DNA): TGTGCCAGCAGCTTAGAATCCGGGTCCGAGCAGTACTTC.

V is TRBV27 and J is TRBJ1-2; D may be TRBD1 (5 bases). V lost 2 bases and J lost 5, with 9 bases in between. Germline-derived CDR1 and CDR2 are MNHEY and SMNVEV (reference sequence). The CDR3 is made up of 13 amino acids. CDR3 loop: CASSLTGEYGYTF. The CDR3 coding sequence is TGTGCCAGCAGTTTAACGGGGGAATATGGCTACACCTTC.

The chain employs TRBV4-1 and TRBJ2-1; TRBD1 agrees at 7 bases. Germline V CDR1 and CDR2: MGHRA, YSYEKL. The CDR3 contains 13 residues. Unmatched junction bases numbered 0, after V lost 4 bases and J lost 3 bases. The CDR3 DNA reads TGCGCCAGCAGCCGGGACAGCTACAATGAGCAGTTCTTC. Its translation: CASSRDSYNEQFF.